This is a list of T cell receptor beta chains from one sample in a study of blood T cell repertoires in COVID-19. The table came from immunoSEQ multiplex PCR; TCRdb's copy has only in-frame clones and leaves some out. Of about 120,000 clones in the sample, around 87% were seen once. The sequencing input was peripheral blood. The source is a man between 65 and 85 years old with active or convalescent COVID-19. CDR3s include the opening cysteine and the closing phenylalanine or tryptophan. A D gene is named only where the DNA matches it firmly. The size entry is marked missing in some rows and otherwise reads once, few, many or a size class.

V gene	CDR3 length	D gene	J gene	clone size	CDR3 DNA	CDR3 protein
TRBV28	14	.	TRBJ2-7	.	TGTGCCAGCGGATCGACTCTGCTGTCCTACGAGCAGTACTTC	CASGSTLLSYEQYF
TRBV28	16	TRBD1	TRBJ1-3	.	TGTGCCAGCAGTTCTCAGGGGGACGGCTCTGGAAACACCATATATTTT	CASSSQGDGSGNTIYF
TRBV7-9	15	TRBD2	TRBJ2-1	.	TGTGCCAGCAGCCGTTCTAGCGGGAGCTACAATGAGCAGTTCTTC	CASSRSSGSYNEQFF
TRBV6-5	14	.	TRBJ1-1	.	TGTGCCAGCACTAAAAAGGCCGTGGAGACTGAAGCTTTCTTT	CASTKKAVETEAFF
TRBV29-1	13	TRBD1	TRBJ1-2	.	TGCAGCGTTGATCTCGGACAGGGCCTCGGCTACACCTTC	CSVDLGQGLGYTF
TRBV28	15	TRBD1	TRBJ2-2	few	TGTGCCAGCAGTTTCCCGACAGGGACCACCGGGGAGCTGTTTTTT	CASSFPTGTTGELFF
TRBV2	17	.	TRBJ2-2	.	TGTGCCAGCAGTGAAGCGCCGGACTATCGACTCACCGGGGAGCTGTTTTTT	CASSEAPDYRLTGELFF
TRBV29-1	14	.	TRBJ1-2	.	TGCAGCGTTGAATGGCCGGACAGAGGCCATGGCTACACCTTC	CSVEWPDRGHGYTF
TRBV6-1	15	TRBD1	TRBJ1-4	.	TGTGCCAGCAGTGAAGCGAGAGGGGGCGTCGAAAAACTGTTTTTT	CASSEARGGVEKLFF
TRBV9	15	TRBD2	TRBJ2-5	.	TGTGCCAGCAGCGTAGATAGCGGGAGGGGAGAGACCCAGTACTTC	CASSVDSGRGETQYF
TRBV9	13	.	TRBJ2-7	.	TGTGCCAGCAGCGCGATGAGTGGGCAGGTGAAGTACTTC	CASSAMSGQVKYF
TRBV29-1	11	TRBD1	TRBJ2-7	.	TGCAGCGTCTCGGACAGGTACGAGCAGTACTTC	CSVSDRYEQYF
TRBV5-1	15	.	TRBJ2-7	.	TGCGCCAGCAGCTTCGGCGACAGAGAAGCATACGAGCAGTACTTC	CASSFGDREAYEQYF
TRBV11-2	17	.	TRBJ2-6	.	TGTGCCAGCAGCAACCCACTGGGGCCCTCTGGGGCCAACGTCCTGACTTTC	CASSNPLGPSGANVLTF
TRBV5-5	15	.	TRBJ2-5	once	TGTGCCAGCAGCTTTGAGTATCGGGAAGGGGAGACCCAGTACTTC	CASSFEYREGETQYF
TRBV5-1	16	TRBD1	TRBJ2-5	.	TGCGCCAGCACTAGATCCCCGACAGGGGGCTGGGAGACCCAGTACTTC	CASTRSPTGGWETQYF